This TCR beta chain was profiled in a study of shared clonotypes between healthy human individuals. Whole-study context: CD4 naive cells filled three plates per donor, CD4 memory three, CD8 naive two and CD8 memory one.

The study ran the assay at deep level. Several immunoSEQ plates held equal portions of the genomic DNA taken from each subset. Produced via immunoSEQ multiplex PCR; TCRdb's table is partial and in-frame only. The table records 1.5 million to 2.5 million clones, around 96% of them present only once. CDR1 and CDR2 (germline): SEHNR, FQNEAQ (reference sequence). The CDR3 totals 17 residues. J gave up 6 bases and V 2 bases, and 10 bases lay outside the gene matches. The naive CD8 population came from CD45RO-negative cells selected for CCR7, without terminally differentiated effector memory CD45RA+ cells. This clone was recorded once.

The sequence was collected from a man aged 18-30 years in good health. The sequenced sample consisted of naive CD8+ T cells sorted from blood. The chain is built from TRBV7-9 and TRBJ2-1, with 10 bases fitting TRBD2. This CDR3 is CASSLSPGTSAVNEQFF. The DNA of the CDR3 is TGTGCCAGCAGCTTATCTCCCGGGACTAGCGCCGTCAATGAGCAGTTCTTC.